The 27 T cell receptor beta chains below were found in one sample sequenced in a study of siplizumab effects on memory and regulatory T cells. Using immunoSEQ multiplex PCR, the repertoire was profiled, and TCRdb retains in-frame clones only, with some absent. This repertoire shows about 26,000 clones, around 80% found once; its top ten account for approximately 24%. The specimen was memory CD4+ T cells sorted from blood. The receptors derive from a human donor in good health.

This clone turned up a few times. This rearrangement joins TRBV29-1 to TRBJ2-2, with D perhaps matching TRBD1 (5 bases). V was cut by 3 bases and J by 5 bases, with 13 bases left in between. The germline V gene has CDR1 SQVTM and CDR2 ANQGSEA. The CDR3 is 14 residues long. Here the CDR3 reads CSVEKFPGTGELFF. The CDR3 DNA sequence: TGCAGCGTTGAGAAGTTCCCAGGGACCGGGGAGCTGTTTTTT.

The rearrangement joins TRBV6-1 to TRBJ2-5; the D gene is possibly TRBD2 (6 bases). Looked up from germline, CDR1 is MNHNS and CDR2 is SASEGT. Deletions cut 6 bases from V and 5 bases from J, with 10 bases between. The CDR3 totals 12 residues. This chain's CDR3 is CASRPSEETQYF. In DNA form, the CDR3 reads TGTGCCAGCAGACCTAGCGAGGAGACCCAGTACTTC.

This clone was counted a few times. V gene TRBV7-2 combines with J gene TRBJ1-5; 7 bases align to TRBD1. This CDR3 has 15 amino acids. Germline values: CDR1 SGHTA, CDR2 FQGNSA. V dropped 1 base and J dropped 3; count of bases not matched to a gene: 3. The CDR3 sequence is CASSLDRGFNQPQHF. The CDR3 region has the DNA TGTGCCAGCAGCTTAGACAGGGGATTCAATCAGCCCCAGCATTTT. The whole variable domain, filled in from reference TRBV7-2 and TRBJ1-5, reads GAGVSQSPSNKVTEKGKDVELRCDPISGHTALYWYRQSLGQGLEFLIYFQGNSAPDKSGLPSDRFSAERTGGSVSTLTIQRTQQEDSAVYLCASSLDRGFNQPQHFGDGTRLSIL.

There are a few counts of this clone. CDR3: CASHPRGGRGRYEQYF. The CDR3 DNA follows: TGTGCCAGCCACCCACGGGGGGGGAGGGGTCGCTACGAGCAGTACTTC. The rearrangement uses TRBV5-6 and TRBJ2-7; 8 bases are shared with TRBD2. Per the germline V gene, CDR1 is SGHDT and CDR2 is YYEEEE. V lost 7 bases to trimming and J lost 3 bases; unmatched junction nucleotides: 15. This CDR3 has 16 residues. The full variable domain, in which reference TRBV5-6 and TRBJ2-7 provide the parts outside the CDR3, is DAGVTQSPTHLIKTRGQQVTLRCSPKSGHDTVSWYQQALGQGPQFIFQYYEEEERQRGNFPDRFSGHQFPNYSSELNVNALLLGDSALYLCASHPRGGRGRYEQYFGPGTRLTVT.

CDR3 in DNA: TGCGCCAGCAGCCAACAGCTCTCGGGAGCCGGGGAGCTGTTTTTT. Amino acids: CASSQQLSGAGELFF. The chain uses TRBV4-3 and TRBJ2-2, with D possibly matching TRBD2 (6 bases). This CDR3 comprises 15 residues. V lost 2 bases, J lost 6 bases, and 13 bases lay in between. CDR1 is LGHNA and CDR2 is YSLEER in the germline V gene.

The chain links TRBV30 to TRBJ1-2; possible D gene TRBD1, 5 bases. In germline, CDR1 is GTSNPN, CDR2 SVGIG (reference sequence). The germline V and J ends were trimmed by 8 bases and 5 bases, with 27 bases remaining between them. The CDR3 contains 16 residues. The DNA of the CDR3 is TGTGCCGGAGGTTCACCGGGTCTTTGGGACCATTATGGCTACACCTTC. Translated, it gives CAGGSPGLWDHYGYTF.

The chain is built from TRBV29-1 and TRBJ1-2; perhaps TRBD1 as D (5 bases). CDR1 is SQVTM and CDR2 is ANQGSEA in the germline V gene. The V end was cut by 7 bases, the J end by 3 bases, with 18 bases between. CDR3 size: 14 residues. The CDR3 DNA reads as TGCAGCGCCCCCACCCGGGGCGCGGACTATGGCTACACCTTC. This encodes CSAPTRGADYGYTF.

This clone was picked up a small number of times. The rearrangement uses TRBV7-6 and TRBJ2-1; 10 positions match TRBD1. V was clipped by 0 bases and J by 7 bases; unmatched bases: 3. CDR1 is SGHVS and CDR2 is FNYEAQ in the germline V gene. The CDR3 contains 15 residues. The DNA of the CDR3 is TGTGCCAGCAGCTTAGCGCCGGACAGGGGGAATGAGCAGTTCTTC. Protein sequence: CASSLAPDRGNEQFF.

V is TRBV7-9 and J is TRBJ1-1; 7 bases match TRBD1. The CDR3 has 17 residues. CDR1 is SEHNR, CDR2 FQNEAQ, per germline (reference sequence). With V trimmed by 1 base and J by 0 bases, 8 bases remained unmatched. The CDR3 sequence: CASSLGLDRSMNTEAFF. As DNA, the CDR3 is TGTGCCAGCAGCTTAGGTTTGGACAGGAGCATGAACACTGAAGCTTTCTTT.

The chain has TRBV29-1 and TRBJ1-2; no definite D call. There are 11 residues in the CDR3. V gave up 3 bases and J gave up 2 bases, with 4 bases separating them. Germline CDR1 SQVTM, CDR2 ANQGSEA. CDR3 in amino acids: CSVDRNYGYTF. The CDR3 bases are TGCAGCGTTGACAGGAACTATGGCTACACCTTC.

The chain joins TRBV19 to TRBJ2-1; 9 bases map to TRBD2. The junction had 7 bases not matched to a gene; V was cut back by 6 bases and J by 4 bases. The CDR3 sequence is 15 residues long. CDR1 LNHDA and CDR2 SQIVND come from the germline V gene (reference sequence). The CDR3 coding sequence is TGTGCCAGTAGGATGACTAGCGGAACGTACAATGAGCAGTTCTTC. It is translated as CASRMTSGTYNEQFF.

This chain connects TRBV4-1 to TRBJ2-1, with 10 bases identical to TRBD2. V was clipped by 2 bases and J by 10 bases; unmatched bases: 17. Germline V gene sequence: CDR1 MGHRA, CDR2 YSYEKL. CDR3 size: 18 residues. CDR3 amino acids: CASSQRDLAGLAGEEQFF. The CDR3 DNA reads as TGCGCCAGCAGCCAAAGGGATCTTGCGGGGCTAGCGGGAGAAGAGCAGTTCTTC.

The V gene is TRBV28, the J gene TRBJ2-1, with 11 bases that match TRBD2. J was trimmed by 7 bases and V by 7 bases; bases with no gene match: 3. The CDR3 loop spans 13 amino acids. Germline loops: CDR1 MDHEN, CDR2 SYDVKM. This CDR3 reads CASKLAGENEQFF. For the CDR3, the DNA is TGTGCCAGCAAACTAGCGGGAGAAAATGAGCAGTTCTTC.

V gene TRBV7-3 combines with J gene TRBJ2-5; D is ambiguous. This CDR3 comprises 14 residues. Germline CDR1 is SGHTA and CDR2 is FQGTGA. V lost 5 bases, J lost 2 bases, and 12 bases lay in between. CDR3 region: CASSPGVGQETQYF. The CDR3 region has the DNA TGTGCCAGCAGCCCCGGAGTTGGGCAAGAGACCCAGTACTTC.

This chain uses TRBV18 with TRBJ1-4; D is possibly TRBD1 (6 bases). Trimming removed 6 bases from V and 4 bases from J, with 18 bases in between. Germline V CDR1 and CDR2: KGHSH, LQKENI. CDR3 length: 16 residues. This CDR3 reads CASSTTPGAGNEKLFF. The CDR3 DNA follows: TGTGCCAGCTCTACCACCCCGGGGGCGGGTAATGAAAAACTGTTTTTT.

The rearrangement uses TRBV5-5 and TRBJ2-7, with a tentative D call TRBD2 (6 bases). Germline loops: CDR1 SGHKS, CDR2 YYEKEE (reference sequence). V was cut by 4 bases and J by 3 bases, with 26 bases left in between. The CDR3 loop spans 18 amino acids. The DNA for the CDR3 is TGTGCCAGCAGCAAAAGTAAACCGGGACTGGATGACCTCTACGAGCAGTACTTC. Translating gives CASSKSKPGLDDLYEQYF.

The chain uses TRBV7-9 and TRBJ2-5, with 10 bases fitting TRBD2. Trimming at V came to 5 bases and at J to 0 bases, leaving 3 bases not matched to a gene. Germline V gene data show CDR1 as SEHNR and CDR2 as FQNEAQ (reference sequence). CDR3 length: 15 amino acids. CDR3 protein: CASSPGLADQETQYF. The CDR3 nucleotides are TGTGCCAGCAGCCCAGGACTAGCGGACCAAGAGACCCAGTACTTC.

The V call is TRBV7-2, the J call TRBJ2-7; D ambiguous. The CDR3 runs 13 residues. The germline gives CDR1 SGHTA, CDR2 FQGNSA. The V end was cut by 5 bases, the J end by 4 bases, with 12 bases between. The CDR3 loop reads CASSLGRGYEQYF. CDR3 coding DNA: TGTGCCAGCAGCCTTGGACGTGGGTACGAGCAGTACTTC.

V is TRBV10-2 and J is TRBJ1-1; D is perhaps TRBD1 (5 bases). With 5 bases removed from V and 1 base from J, the gap between germline ends came to 8 bases. The CDR3 length is 13 residues. CDR1 WSHSY and CDR2 SAAADI come from the germline V gene. CDR3 bases: TGCGCCAGCAGTAACAGGCCGAACACTGAAGCTTTCTTT. Its translation is CASSNRPNTEAFF.

The chain couples TRBV30 to TRBJ2-3; a weak D match, TRBD2 (6 bases). CDR1 and CDR2 from the germline V gene are GTSNPN and SVGIG (reference sequence). There are 14 residues in the CDR3. V was pared by 4 bases and J by 0 bases, with 11 bases between. CDR3 in DNA: TGTGCCTGGAAGTTGAGCGGGAGCACAGATACGCAGTATTTT. It yields the protein CAWKLSGSTDTQYF. The full variable domain, with the rest looked up from reference TRBV30 and TRBJ2-3, is SQTIHQWPATLVQPVGSPLSLECTVEGTSNPNLYWYRQAAGRGLQLLFYSVGIGQISSEVPQNLSASRPQDRQFILSSKKLLLSDSGFYLCAWKLSGSTDTQYFGPGTRLTVL.

The rearrangement joins TRBV9 to TRBJ2-7; D is perhaps TRBD1 or TRBD2 (6 bases each). The germline CDR1 and CDR2 sequences are SGDLS and YYNGEE. Trimming shortened V by 3 bases and J by 4 bases, and 11 bases separated the two germline ends. The CDR3 runs 13 residues. The CDR3 DNA is TGTGCCAGCAGCGCCCAAGGGGGGTACGAGCAGTACTTC. This codes for CASSAQGGYEQYF.

The rearrangement uses TRBV6-1 and TRBJ1-5; tentatively, D is TRBD1 (5 bases). The CDR3 totals 15 residues. CDR1 MNHNS and CDR2 SASEGT come from the germline V gene. The V and J ends lost 5 bases and 7 bases respectively, with 18 bases between them. The CDR3 coding sequence is TGTGCCAGCAGTTTACTCAGGGTCTCAGGGCAGCCCCAGCATTTT. Translated, it gives CASSLLRVSGQPQHF.

This clone showed up just once. The CDR3, as DNA: TGCGCCAGCAGCCAGACAGGCGGGGGAAACACCATATATTTT. Translating it yields CASSQTGGGNTIYF. V is TRBV4-3 and J is TRBJ1-3, with D possibly TRBD1 on 6 matching bases. Germline V gene data show CDR1 as LGHNA and CDR2 as YSLEER. This CDR3 has 14 residues. V was cut by 3 bases and J by 4 bases, with 10 bases left in between.

This rearrangement joins TRBV10-3 to TRBJ1-1, with TRBD1 as a possible D gene (6 bases). The germline CDR1 and CDR2 sequences are ENHRY and SYGVKD. The CDR3 runs to 13 residues. The germline V and J ends were trimmed by 8 bases and 5 bases, with 15 bases remaining between them. CDR3 in amino acids: CAIGRGMETEAFF. The CDR3 coding sequence is TGTGCCATCGGGAGGGGGATGGAGACTGAAGCTTTCTTT.

This rearrangement joins TRBV5-1 to TRBJ2-3; D gene uncertain. V lost 0 bases, J lost 4 bases, and 12 bases lay in between. CDR3 length: 15 residues. Per germline, CDR1 SGHRS and CDR2 YFSETQ. CDR3 in amino acids: CASSLAGLGPDTQYF. DNA of the CDR3: TGCGCCAGCAGCTTGGCCGGATTAGGCCCAGATACGCAGTATTTT.

This clone has only a few counts. V usage is TRBV27 and J usage is TRBJ2-3; no definite D call. Trimming pared 0 bases from V and 4 bases from J, leaving 2 bases between. This CDR3 is 12 amino acids long. The germline CDR1 and CDR2 sequences are MNHEY and SMNVEV (reference sequence). The CDR3 is CASSLSPDTQYF. The CDR3, as DNA: TGTGCCAGCAGTTTATCCCCAGATACGCAGTATTTT.

The J gene is TRBJ2-1, the V gene TRBV4-1, with no clear D. Germline CDR1 reads MGHRA; CDR2 reads YSYEKL. This CDR3 has 13 amino acids. The V end lost 4 bases, the J end lost 6 bases, and 10 bases lay between the germline ends. The CDR3: CASSRSAANEQFF. CDR3 nucleotide sequence: TGCGCCAGCAGCCGATCTGCCGCCAATGAGCAGTTCTTC.